What follows are 11 T cell receptor beta chains derived from one specimen sequenced in a study of PD-1 blockade in mismatch repair-deficient tumors. This table comes from immunoSEQ multiplex PCR, and its TCRdb copy is limited to in-frame clones, with some not included. Of about 100,000 clones in the sample, 82% are singletons; the top ten hold roughly 6.2%. The specimen was peripheral blood, collected roughly 36 weeks after starting pembrolizumab. These receptors all stem from an adult with mismatch repair-deficient cancer.

The gene calls are TRBV6-5 and TRBJ1-3, with D perhaps TRBD1 (6 bases). This CDR3 has 12 residues. From germline, CDR1 is MNHEY and CDR2 SVGAGI. V lost 7 bases and J 5 bases, leaving 9 bases between the germline ends. The CDR3 sequence: CASMDSRNTIYF. The CDR3, as DNA: TGTGCCAGCATGGACAGTCGAAACACCATATATTTT.

This clone was recorded only once. This chain uses TRBV18 with TRBJ2-5; D remains unclear. The J call may not be correct, given that the DNA end is closer to TRBJ2-7. The germline CDR1 and CDR2 sequences are KGHSH and LQKENI. The CDR3 is made up of 14 amino acids. The CDR3 protein is CASSPPSAFHEQYF. Here the CDR3 DNA reads TGTGCCAGCTCACCACCGTCCGCTTTCCACGAGCAGTACTTC.

This clone turned up a few times. The chain combines TRBV6-1 with TRBJ2-7, with D uncertain. CDR1 is MNHNS and CDR2 is SASEGT in the germline V gene. The CDR3 has 14 amino acids. The ends were cut back, 4 bases at V and 2 bases at J, with 12 bases in the middle. This chain's CDR3 is CASSVNTRTYEQYF. CDR3 nucleotide sequence: TGTGCCAGCAGTGTCAACACAAGAACCTACGAGCAGTACTTC.

V usage is TRBV7-9 and J usage is TRBJ1-4; D possibly corresponds to TRBD1 (5 bases). Between the trimmed V and J ends, which lost 5 bases and 5 bases, there was a span of 15 bases. The V gene's germline CDR1 is SEHNR and CDR2 FQNEAQ (reference sequence). This CDR3 is built from 15 residues. CDR3 sequence (DNA): TGTGCCAGCAGCCACGCCCCAGGGCCCAATGAAAAACTGTTTTTT. Translation: CASSHAPGPNEKLFF.

The DNA for the CDR3 is TGTGCCATCAGAAAGCGGGAGCCCCCCAGTGAGCAGTTCTTC. It specifies CAIRKREPPSEQFF. The chain recombines TRBV10-3 with TRBJ2-1; 8 bases match TRBD2. The CDR3 runs to 14 residues. V dropped 6 bases and J dropped 9; count of bases not matched to a gene: 10. Germline-derived CDR1 and CDR2 are ENHRY and SYGVKD.

Turning to this clone: The conserved phenylalanine or tryptophan is not found at the CDR3 terminus, so this likely reflects a read error. The DNA is left out, because the CDR3 cannot be placed on it with certainty; the CDR3 is given as TCRdb lists it. The chain employs TRBV29-1 and TRBJ1-2. CDR1 is SQVTM and CDR2 is ANQGSEA in the germline V gene. The CDR3 has 14 amino acids, counting both end residues. The chain's CDR3 is CSAAGQHLSGEWWP.

V gene TRBV20-1 combines with J gene TRBJ2-3; no clear D gene. CDR1 and CDR2 (germline): DFQATT, SNEGSKA (reference sequence). Trimming removed 3 bases at V and 4 bases at J, with 5 bases between. The CDR3 extends over 11 amino acids. The CDR3 DNA sequence: TGCAGTGCTAGCGGCTCAGATACGCAGTATTTT. Its translation: CSASGSDTQYF.

Here the CDR3 reads CASSLTGGGYTF. CDR3 in DNA: TGTGCCAGCAGCTTGACAGGGGGAGGCTACACCTTC. The genes are TRBV5-6 and TRBJ1-2; 8 bases are shared with TRBD1. In germline, CDR1 is SGHDT, CDR2 YYEEEE. This CDR3 region has 12 residues. Unmatched junction bases numbered 1, after V lost 1 base and J lost 8 bases.

The V and J genes are TRBV6-1 and TRBJ1-1, with a tentative D call TRBD1 (6 bases). The CDR3 runs 13 residues. Trimming pared 6 bases from V and 1 base from J, leaving 9 bases between. The V gene's germline CDR1 is MNHNS and CDR2 SASEGT. The CDR3 region has the DNA TGTGCCAGCAGCGGACAGCCGAACACTGAAGCTTTCTTT. This sequence encodes CASSGQPNTEAFF.

V gene TRBV30 combines with J gene TRBJ1-1; D is uncertain. CDR1 and CDR2 (germline): GTSNPN, SVGIG (reference sequence). Trimming cost V 0 bases and J 0 bases, with 5 bases left between them. The CDR3 spans 13 residues. The CDR3 loop reads CAWSVTVNTEAFF. The CDR3 DNA is TGTGCCTGGAGTGTAACAGTGAACACTGAAGCTTTCTTT. Combining the CDR3 with reference TRBV30 and TRBJ1-1 gives the whole variable domain SQTIHQWPATLVQPVGSPLSLECTVEGTSNPNLYWYRQAAGRGLQLLFYSVGIGQISSEVPQNLSASRPQDRQFILSSKKLLLSDSGFYLCAWSVTVNTEAFFGQGTRLTVV.

The genes are TRBV27 and TRBJ2-7, with 10 positions matching TRBD2. After removal of 0 bases from V and 9 bases from J, the junction contained 14 bases not matched to a gene. Germline CDR1 reads MNHEY; CDR2 reads SMNVEV (reference sequence). This CDR3 comprises 17 residues. The DNA of the CDR3 is TGTGCCAGCAGTTTATCGGCTAGCGGGAGCGCGTACTCGGGGCAGTACTTC. Its protein is CASSLSASGSAYSGQYF.